The 25 T cell receptor beta chains given below trace back to one sample, sequenced in a study of shared clonotypes between healthy human individuals. The protocol was immunoSEQ multiplex PCR, while the TCRdb copy is restricted to in-frame clones and leaves out a portion. The profile covers around 2.1 million clones, with about 94% appearing a single time and 0.1% to 0.15% taken by the ten largest. Source material: naive CD4+ T cells sorted from blood. The subset: CD45RA+ positively selected. The source is a man younger than 35 in good health.

Details on this clone: Other DNA variants within this sample encode the same CDR3. CDR3 DNA sequence: TGCGCCAGCAGCTTAGTCCCCGGGGAGCTGTTTTTT. This encodes CASSLVPGELFF. This rearrangement joins TRBV5-1 to TRBJ2-2, with D unresolved. The CDR3 runs to 12 residues. CDR1 and CDR2 from the germline V gene are SGHRS and YFSETQ. Between the trimmed V and J ends, which lost 2 bases and 6 bases, there was a span of 5 bases.

This clone was detected only once. This rearrangement joins TRBV6-6 to TRBJ2-3; TRBD2 agrees at 14 bases. The germline V gene encodes CDR1 MNHNY and CDR2 SVGAGI (reference sequence). This CDR3 is built from 16 residues. Germline trimming cut 4 bases from V and 6 bases from J; bases unmatched to any gene: 6. The CDR3 bases are TGTGCCAGCAGTTCCGGACTAGCGGGGGGTGGGGATACGCAGTATTTT. Its protein is CASSSGLAGGGDTQYF.

This chain uses TRBV21-1 with TRBJ2-7; no DNA check was done on the table's D call, TRBD2. TRBV21-1 has pseudogene status. This CDR3 is built from 13 residues. CDR3 coding DNA: TGTGCCAGCCCGGGACTGCGCTCCTACGAGCAGTACTTC. Its translation is CASPGLRSYEQYF.

V and J are TRBV5-1 and TRBJ2-1; D is ambiguous. Trimming removed 5 bases at V and 9 bases at J, with 9 bases between. From germline, CDR1 is SGHRS and CDR2 YFSETQ. The CDR3 consists of 11 residues. The CDR3 DNA reads as TGCGCCAGCAGAAGACCCCCTGAGCAGTTCTTC. The encoded protein is CASRRPPEQFF.

This clone was seen once. The rearrangement links TRBV5-6 to TRBJ2-7, with unresolved D. Germline values: CDR1 SGHDT, CDR2 YYEEEE. Trimming left V 3 bases short and J 4 bases short, with 11 bases between. CDR3 length: 13 amino acids. This CDR3 is CASSSLDRYEQYF. The DNA of the CDR3 is TGTGCCAGCAGCTCTCTCGACCGATACGAGCAGTACTTC.

On this clone itself: One end of the junction varies from germline; a read error may be responsible. The chain uses TRBV18 and TRBJ2-1, with D hard to call. The CDR3 is made up of 13 amino acids. In germline, CDR1 is KGHSH, CDR2 LQKENI. This CDR3 is CASSPQSSNEQFF. Written as DNA, the CDR3 is TGTGCCAGCTCACCACAGTCCTCCAATGAGCAGTTCTTC.

V and J are TRBV5-1 and TRBJ1-1; D may be TRBD1 (6 bases). Germline loops: CDR1 SGHRS, CDR2 YFSETQ. The CDR3 runs to 14 residues. Trimming cost V 4 bases and J 0 bases, with 10 bases left between them. The CDR3 loop reads CASSTGAMNTEAFF. The CDR3 nucleotides read TGCGCCAGCAGCACGGGGGCCATGAACACTGAAGCTTTCTTT.

This chain uses TRBV19 with TRBJ1-5; D is perhaps TRBD1 (5 bases). This CDR3 spans 14 amino acids. The V end lost 5 bases, the J end lost 5 bases, and 13 bases lay between the germline ends. Germline loops: CDR1 LNHDA, CDR2 SQIVND (reference sequence). The CDR3 is CASSWGGADQPQHF. The CDR3 DNA is TGTGCCAGTAGTTGGGGAGGGGCTGATCAGCCCCAGCATTTT.

The count of this clone is one. This chain links TRBV5-5 with TRBJ2-3; no clear D. Trimming took off 0 bases at V and 0 bases at J, with 11 bases between the two ends. Germline CDR1 is SGHKS and CDR2 is YYEKEE (reference sequence). The CDR3 has 16 amino acids. The CDR3 protein is CASSLVPGASTDTQYF. CDR3 in DNA: TGTGCCAGCAGCTTGGTTCCAGGCGCTAGCACAGATACGCAGTATTTT.

CDR3 nucleotides: TGCAGTGCTCGACAGGGGAGAGTACAGTACTTC. It codes for CSARQGRVQYF. The gene calls are TRBV20-1 and TRBJ2-7; 8 nucleotides align to TRBD1. V shed 5 bases and J 10 bases; nucleotides not matched to a gene: 7. CDR3 length: 11 residues. Germline values: CDR1 DFQATT, CDR2 SNEGSKA (reference sequence).

The count of this clone is one. The chain couples TRBV5-6 to TRBJ2-6; unclear D gene. The CDR3 runs 16 residues. Germline V gene data show CDR1 as SGHDT and CDR2 as YYEEEE. V gave up 0 bases and J gave up 0 bases, with 7 bases separating them. Here the CDR3 DNA reads TGTGCCAGCAGCTTGGCCCTAGTCTCTGGGGCCAACGTCCTGACTTTC. This codes for CASSLALVSGANVLTF.

This clone has a handful of counts. The rearrangement links TRBV10-3 to TRBJ2-3; 8 bases agree with TRBD2. This CDR3 has 17 residues. Trimming at V came to 6 bases and at J to 2 bases, leaving 13 bases not matched to a gene. Germline values: CDR1 ENHRY, CDR2 SYGVKD. The CDR3 nucleotides are TGTGCCATCAGGCTAACCAGTGCGGGAGGAGACACAGATACGCAGTATTTT. Translated, it gives CAIRLTSAGGDTDTQYF.

This clone appeared once. CDR3 DNA sequence: TGTGCCAGCAGCTTAGGAGCGGGGGGTAACACAGATACGCAGTATTTT. This codes for CASSLGAGGNTDTQYF. The chain joins TRBV7-2 to TRBJ2-3; 9 bases agree with TRBD2. The V gene end was trimmed by 1 base and the J gene end by 2 bases; junction bases not matched to a gene: 4. The germline V gene has CDR1 SGHTA and CDR2 FQGNSA. This CDR3 is built from 16 residues.

The chain carries TRBV5-1 and TRBJ1-4, with D unclear. This CDR3 spans 15 amino acids. V lost 4 bases and J 5 bases, leaving 15 bases between the germline ends. Germline V gene sequence: CDR1 SGHRS, CDR2 YFSETQ. For the CDR3, the DNA is TGCGCCAGCAGCCCCACAGCCGACACCAATGAAAAACTGTTTTTT. The encoded protein is CASSPTADTNEKLFF. The full variable domain, with the rest looked up from reference TRBV5-1 and TRBJ1-4, is KAGVTQTPRYLIKTRGQQVTLSCSPISGHRSVSWYQQTPGQGLQFLFEYFSETQRNKGNFPGRFSGRQFSNSRSEMNVSTLELGDSALYLCASSPTADTNEKLFFGSGTQLSVL.

This clone turned up a few times. The sample contains more than one DNA sequence encoding this CDR3. This rearrangement joins TRBV19 to TRBJ2-7, with D possibly being TRBD2 (6 bases). Germline CDR1 reads LNHDA; CDR2 reads SQIVND (reference sequence). With 1 base removed from V and 3 bases from J, the gap between germline ends came to 10 bases. CDR3 length equals 14 residues. In DNA, the CDR3 is TGTGCCAGTAGTATAGGAGGAGGGAACTACGAGCAGTACTTC. Translated: CASSIGGGNYEQYF.

A note on this clone: Other nucleotide sequences from this sample produce the same CDR3. The rearrangement links TRBV6-6 to TRBJ1-1; 7 positions agree with TRBD1. Germline CDR1 MNHNY, CDR2 SVGAGI (reference sequence). Trimming at V came to 0 bases and at J to 4 bases, leaving 2 bases not matched to a gene. The CDR3 length is 14 residues. DNA of the CDR3: TGTGCCAGCAGTTACTCTTCAGGGGGCACTGAAGCTTTCTTT. Amino acids: CASSYSSGGTEAFF.

V is TRBV6-1 and J is TRBJ1-1; perhaps TRBD1 as D (5 bases). CDR1 is MNHNS and CDR2 is SASEGT in the germline V gene. V lost 0 bases to trimming and J lost 0 bases, with 14 bases between them. This CDR3 region has 17 residues. CDR3 amino acids: CASSEAAMVQVNTEAFF. The CDR3 bases are TGTGCCAGCAGTGAAGCTGCGATGGTACAGGTGAACACTGAAGCTTTCTTT.

The rearrangement links TRBV11-2 to TRBJ2-2, with D maybe TRBD2 (5 bases). CDR3 length: 15 amino acids. V lost 6 bases to trimming and J lost 1 base, with 12 bases between them. CDR1 SGHAT and CDR2 FQNNGV come from the germline V gene. The DNA of the CDR3 is TGTGCCAGCAGTTCCTCGGCGGGGAACACCGGGGAGCTGTTTTTT. Its translation is CASSSSAGNTGELFF.

This chain links TRBV20-1 with TRBJ2-3; D is unclear. The CDR3 runs to 10 residues. Germline assignment: CDR1 DFQATT and CDR2 SNEGSKA (reference sequence). V lost 4 bases and J lost 8, with 7 bases in between. The CDR3 nucleotides read TGCAGTGCTACCCTCGCTACGCAGTATTTT. Translating gives CSATLATQYF.

The chain has TRBV4-2 and TRBJ2-3; a weak D match, TRBD2 (6 bases). CDR1 is LGHNA and CDR2 is YNFKEQ in the germline V gene. This CDR3 contains 17 residues. The ends were cut back, 0 bases at V and 2 bases at J, with 15 bases in the middle. The CDR3 DNA is TGTGCCAGCAGCCAAGAGGTAGGCGGGGCGCCCACAGATACGCAGTATTTT. Residues: CASSQEVGGAPTDTQYF.

CDR3 coding DNA: TGTGCCAGTAGTATCAGACGGGCCTACGAGCAGTACTTC. It codes for CASSIRRAYEQYF. The genes are TRBV19 and TRBJ2-7; D is unclear. CDR3 length: 13 amino acids. The ends were cut back, 3 bases at V and 2 bases at J, with 8 bases in the middle. Germline V CDR1 and CDR2: LNHDA, SQIVND (reference sequence). The whole variable domain, remainder taken from reference TRBV19 and TRBJ2-7, is DGGITQSPKYLFRKEGQNVTLSCEQNLNHDAMYWYRQDPGQGLRLIYYSQIVNDFQKGDIAEGYSVSREKKESFPLTVTSAQKNPTAFYLCASSIRRAYEQYFGPGTRLTVT.

This clone was observed a single time. The V gene is TRBV28, the J gene TRBJ1-1; D not certain. This CDR3 spans 14 amino acids. Germline assignment: CDR1 MDHEN and CDR2 SYDVKM. Trimming took off 7 bases at V and 7 bases at J, with 19 bases between the two ends. DNA for the CDR3: TGTGCCAGCATGGGTAGAAGGGAGAGGAGTGAAGCTTTCTTT. Translating it yields CASMGRRERSEAFF.

The J gene is TRBJ1-2, the V gene TRBV5-4; D ambiguous. V gave up 4 bases and J gave up 4 bases, with 14 bases separating them. The CDR3 has 14 residues. Germline CDR1 and CDR2: SGHNT and YYREEE (reference sequence). The CDR3 DNA reads as TGTGCCAGCAGCGCACAAACCCCATTCTATGGCTACACCTTC. Residues: CASSAQTPFYGYTF.

This chain uses TRBV6-5 with TRBJ2-2, with 8 bases fitting TRBD1. The CDR3 has 15 amino acids. Germline V lookup: CDR1 MNHEY, CDR2 SVGAGI. The V gene end was trimmed by 0 bases and the J gene end by 5 bases; junction bases not matched to a gene: 2. This chain's CDR3 is CASSYSGTGTGELFF. The CDR3 coding sequence is TGTGCCAGCAGTTACTCCGGGACAGGAACCGGGGAGCTGTTTTTT.

The chain recombines TRBV10-1 with TRBJ1-1; 8 nucleotides match TRBD1. Looked up from germline, CDR1 is WNHNN and CDR2 is SYGVQD (reference sequence). This CDR3 is 16 amino acids long. Unmatched junction bases numbered 6, after V lost 2 bases and J lost 1 base. The CDR3 DNA follows: TGCGCCAGCAGTGAGGCCTCAGGGGGCGAGAACACTGAAGCTTTCTTT. It encodes CASSEASGGENTEAFF.